Each of the 8 T cell receptor delta chains below was sequenced from the same sample in a study of γδ T cells in repeated Plasmodium falciparum infection. TCRdb re-called the multiplex PCR reads with CATT. The profile shows 93,000 or so delta-chain clones, less than 1% of them singletons. Flow sorting of PBMC yielded separate Vgamma9/Vdelta2+ and Vdelta2-negative gammadelta T cell populations for bulk repertoire analysis. The sample was gamma-delta T cells from blood. Source of these receptors: a pool of human donors (malaria-infected and uninfected, not separated).

In its sample, this clone was seen a few times. TCRdb pairs this DNA with a much larger clone's protein that differs at residue 9, likely a read error; the protein shown was translated from the DNA. V and J are TRDV2 and TRDJ1; 7 bases are shared with TRDD3. Here the J gene was assigned by germline matching of the DNA, as TCRdb has none. CDR3 length: 16 amino acids. Germline V gene data show CDR1 as GEAIGNYY and CDR2 as EKD. The junction had 7 bases not matched to a gene; V was cut back by 1 base and J by 0 bases. The CDR3, as DNA: TGTGCCTGTGACACACTCTGGGGGTCACACACCGATAAACTCATCTTT. This codes for CACDTLWGSHTDKLIF.

This clone has more than one count but fewer than ten. TCRdb records a much larger clone's protein for this DNA, with a difference at residue 10 that likely arises from a read error; the protein given is the translation of the DNA. The genes are TRDV1 and TRDJ1, with TRDD3 identical over 7 bases. The germline V gene has CDR1 TSWWSYY and CDR2 QGS. Losses at the gene ends were 3 bases for V and 7 bases for J; bases not matched to a gene: 8. The CDR3 consists of 14 residues. CDR3 sequence: CALGDEDLGGKLIF. For the CDR3, the DNA is TGTGCTCTTGGGGACGAGGATCTGGGGGGTAAACTCATCTTT.

About this clone: The TCRdb protein comes from a much larger clone and disagrees with this DNA's translation at residue 8, likely due to a read error; the protein given here is derived from the DNA. The rearrangement uses TRDV1 and TRDJ1, with TRDD3 matching 10 bases. TCRdb is silent on the J gene; assignment here came from matching the DNA to germline. The CDR3 spans 22 residues. V was pared by 5 bases and J by 4 bases, with 28 bases of the junction left unmatched. The germline CDR1 and CDR2 sequences are TSWWSYY and QGS. In DNA form, the CDR3 reads TGTGCTCTTGGGTACGATTTCAGGGGGATACGCGTATCAGGGGTTCTCGACGATAAACTCATCTTT. The encoded protein is CALGYDFRGIRVSGVLDDKLIF.

As to this clone: The TCRdb record carries a much larger clone's protein, which differs from this DNA's translation at residue 13; a read error is the likely cause, and the protein listed here is the DNA translation. V is TRDV2 and J is TRDJ3, with 7 bases that match TRDD3. Matching the DNA to germline supplied the J gene, which TCRdb does not give. Germline lookup yields CDR1 GEAIGNYY and CDR2 EKD. The CDR3 sequence is 19 residues long. The CDR3 sequence is CACDTVLGKHSWYTRQMFF. The CDR3 DNA sequence: TGTGCCTGTGACACCGTACTGGGGAAACACTCCTGGTACACCCGACAGATGTTTTTC.

A word on this clone: TCRdb records a much larger clone's protein for this DNA, with a difference at residue 7 that likely arises from a read error; the protein given is the translation of the DNA. The rearrangement joins TRDV2 to TRDJ1, with 8 nucleotides matching TRDD3. In the absence of a J gene in TCRdb, the DNA was matched to germline to assign it here. CDR1 is GEAIGNYY, CDR2 EKD, per germline. V shed 0 bases, J shed 0 bases, and the junction held 5 bases outside the gene matches. The CDR3 extends over 16 amino acids. The DNA of the CDR3 is TGTGCCTGTGACACCGGACGGGGGGATAACACCGATAAACTCATCTTT. Amino acid sequence: CACDTGRGDNTDKLIF.

This clone has a count of ten or more. The TCRdb protein comes from a much larger clone and disagrees with this DNA's translation at residue 3, likely due to a read error; the protein given here is derived from the DNA. The genes are TRDV2 and TRDJ1; 7 positions agree with TRDD3. The length of the CDR3 is 15 residues. The germline V gene encodes CDR1 GEAIGNYY and CDR2 EKD. The DNA of the CDR3 is TGTGCCCGTGACGAAATGAGGGATACCCCCGATAAACTCATCTTT. This gives the protein CARDEMRDTPDKLIF.

Worth noting for this clone: A read error likely explains this, since a far larger clone differs by one base. V is TRDV1 and J is TRDJ1, with D possibly matching TRDD3 (5 bases). Because TCRdb records no J gene, it was assigned here through a match of the DNA to germline. The CDR3 covers 21 residues. Germline CDR1 and CDR2: TSWWSYY and QGS. The CDR3 bases are TGCGCTCTTGGGGAACTAGTTCTAATTGACCCTCGGGGGGGTGCCACCGATAAACTCATCTTT. Protein product: CALGELVLIDPRGGATDKLIF.

The V gene is TRDV2, the J gene TRDJ1; D call uncertain. TCRdb leaves out the J gene; it was filled in here by matching the DNA to germline. The germline CDR1 and CDR2 sequences are GEAIGNYY and EKD. Trimming removed 0 bases at V and 3 bases at J, with 10 bases between. This CDR3 has 14 residues. CDR3 amino acids: CACDTPLIADKLIF. The CDR3, as DNA: TGTGCCTGTGACACCCCATTAATCGCCGATAAACTCATCTTT.